This entry concerns a single T cell receptor (beta chain). These data originate in a study of blood T cell repertoires in COVID-19. On the study more broadly: PBMCs, B-cell-depleted T cells, or T cells provided the cDNA or gDNA that made up the material.

The CDR3 covers 16 residues. V lost 2 bases and J lost 3, with 14 bases in between. Germline V CDR1 and CDR2: MNHNS, SASEGT. Participants were aged roughly 18 to 90 years, lived in 25 or so US areas, and enrolled virtually. The recovered donors of Cohort 3 showed two negative PCRs, clearance, or symptom resolution. The protocol was immunoSEQ multiplex PCR, while the TCRdb copy is restricted to in-frame clones and leaves out a portion. Among about 240,000 clones, roughly 91% were seen once, and the ten largest hold approximately 9%. The chain employs TRBV6-1 and TRBJ2-1; maybe TRBD1 (5 bases). The clonotype originates from a man aged 35-49 years who had recovered from COVID-19. Sequencing input: PBMCs or T cells enriched from blood (not recorded which). CDR3 bases: TGTGCCAGCAGTGAACTTATGCAGGGCTACTACAATGAGCAGTTCTTC. Amino acids: CASSELMQGYYNEQFF.